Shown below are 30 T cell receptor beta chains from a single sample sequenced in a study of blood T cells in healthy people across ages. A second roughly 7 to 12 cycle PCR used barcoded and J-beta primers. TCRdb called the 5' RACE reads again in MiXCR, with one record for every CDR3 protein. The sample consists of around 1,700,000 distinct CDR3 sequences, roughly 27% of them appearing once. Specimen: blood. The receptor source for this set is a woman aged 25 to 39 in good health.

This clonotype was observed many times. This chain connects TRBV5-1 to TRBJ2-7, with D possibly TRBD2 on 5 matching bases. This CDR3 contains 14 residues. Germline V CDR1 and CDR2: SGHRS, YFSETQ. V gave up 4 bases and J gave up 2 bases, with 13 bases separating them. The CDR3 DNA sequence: TGCGCCAGCAGCCAGGCCTCGGGAACCTACGAGCAGTACTTC. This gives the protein CASSQASGTYEQYF.

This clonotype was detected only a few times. CDR3 bases: TGTGCCAGCAGTTCCCGGGACAGGGGACGACGGGAGCCCCAGCATTTT. It codes for CASSSRDRGRREPQHF. The V gene is TRBV12-3 or TRBV12-4, the J gene TRBJ1-5, with 10 bases lining up with TRBD1. The J segment lost 8 bases and the V segment lost 4 bases, leaving 11 bases of the junction unmatched. The CDR3 is 16 residues long.

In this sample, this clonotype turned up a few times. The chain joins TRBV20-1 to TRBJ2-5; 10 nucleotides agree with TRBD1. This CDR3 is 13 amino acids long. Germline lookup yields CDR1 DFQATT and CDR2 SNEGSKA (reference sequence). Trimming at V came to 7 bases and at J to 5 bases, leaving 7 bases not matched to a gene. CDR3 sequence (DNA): TGCAGTGTTCGACAGGGGGCAGGGGAGACCCAGTACTTC. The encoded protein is CSVRQGAGETQYF.

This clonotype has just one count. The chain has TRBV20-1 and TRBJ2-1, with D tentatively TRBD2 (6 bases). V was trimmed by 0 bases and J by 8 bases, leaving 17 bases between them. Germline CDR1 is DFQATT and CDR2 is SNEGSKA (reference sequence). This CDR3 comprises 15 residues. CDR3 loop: CSARDSSGSMDEQFF. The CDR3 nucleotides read TGCAGTGCTAGAGATTCGAGCGGGTCAATGGATGAGCAGTTCTTC.

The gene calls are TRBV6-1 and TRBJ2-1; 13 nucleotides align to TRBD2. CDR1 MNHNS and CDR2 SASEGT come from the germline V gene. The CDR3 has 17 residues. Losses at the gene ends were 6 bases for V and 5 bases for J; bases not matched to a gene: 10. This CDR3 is CASRTRGTSGTHNEQFF. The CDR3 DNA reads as TGTGCCAGCAGGACGAGAGGGACTAGCGGGACCCACAATGAGCAGTTCTTC.

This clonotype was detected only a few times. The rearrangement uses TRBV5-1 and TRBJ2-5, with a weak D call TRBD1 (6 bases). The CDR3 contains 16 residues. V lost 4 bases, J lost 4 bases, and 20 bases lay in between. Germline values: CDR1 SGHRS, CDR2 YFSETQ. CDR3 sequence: CASSPGTRYEGETQYF. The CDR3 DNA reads TGCGCCAGCAGCCCCGGGACACGTTACGAGGGAGAGACCCAGTACTTC.

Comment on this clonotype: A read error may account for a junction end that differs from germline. The CDR3 DNA is TGCAGTGCTCCCCCACGGGACAGGGGGCCCCTGAGCACAGGTACGCAGTATTTT. As protein: CSAPPRDRGPLSTGTQYF. The V gene is TRBV20-1, the J gene TRBJ2-3; 12 nucleotides agree with TRBD1. This CDR3 spans 18 amino acids. Germline V gene data show CDR1 as DFQATT and CDR2 as SNEGSKA (reference sequence).

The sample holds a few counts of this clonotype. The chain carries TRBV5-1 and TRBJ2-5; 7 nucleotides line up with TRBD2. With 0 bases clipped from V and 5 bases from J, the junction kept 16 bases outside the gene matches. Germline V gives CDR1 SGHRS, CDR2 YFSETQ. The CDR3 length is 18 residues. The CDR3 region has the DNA TGCGCCAGCAGCTTGGCCGGCCCTAAGAGCGGGGTCCGGGAGACCCAGTACTTC. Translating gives CASSLAGPKSGVRETQYF.

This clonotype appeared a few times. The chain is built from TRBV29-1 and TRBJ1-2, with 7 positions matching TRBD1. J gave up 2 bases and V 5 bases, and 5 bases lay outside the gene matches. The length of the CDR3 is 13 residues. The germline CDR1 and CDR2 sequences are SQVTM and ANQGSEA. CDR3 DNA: TGCAGCGTTCTTAAACAGGGGAACTATGGCTACACCTTC. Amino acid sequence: CSVLKQGNYGYTF. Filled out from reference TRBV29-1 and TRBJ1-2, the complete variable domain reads SAVISQKPSRDICQRGTSLTIQCQVDSQVTMMFWYRQQPGQSLTLIATANQGSEATYESGFVIDKFPISRPNLTFSTLTVSNMSPEDSSIYLCSVLKQGNYGYTFGSGTRLTVV.

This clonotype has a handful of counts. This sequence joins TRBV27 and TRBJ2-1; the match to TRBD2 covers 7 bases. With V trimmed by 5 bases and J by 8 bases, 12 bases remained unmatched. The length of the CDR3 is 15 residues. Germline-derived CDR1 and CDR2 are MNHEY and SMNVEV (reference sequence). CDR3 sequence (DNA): TGTGCCAGCAGTCTCGGGACTACACTCGTAGATGAGCAGTTCTTC. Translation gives CASSLGTTLVDEQFF.

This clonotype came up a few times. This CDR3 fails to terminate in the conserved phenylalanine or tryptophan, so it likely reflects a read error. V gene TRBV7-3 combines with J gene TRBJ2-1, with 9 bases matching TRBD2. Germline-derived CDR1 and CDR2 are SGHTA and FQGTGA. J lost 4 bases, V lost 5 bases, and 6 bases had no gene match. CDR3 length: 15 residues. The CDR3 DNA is TGTGCCAGCAGCAATAGCGGGGGCCCATACAATGAGCAGTTCGTC. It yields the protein CASSNSGGPYNEQFV.

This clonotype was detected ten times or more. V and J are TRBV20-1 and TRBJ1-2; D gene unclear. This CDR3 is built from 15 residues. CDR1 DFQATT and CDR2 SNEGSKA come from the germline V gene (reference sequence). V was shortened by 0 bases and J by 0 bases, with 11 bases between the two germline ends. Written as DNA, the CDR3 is TGCAGTGCTAGAGATTGGCGGATAGCTAACTATGGCTACACCTTC. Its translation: CSARDWRIANYGYTF.

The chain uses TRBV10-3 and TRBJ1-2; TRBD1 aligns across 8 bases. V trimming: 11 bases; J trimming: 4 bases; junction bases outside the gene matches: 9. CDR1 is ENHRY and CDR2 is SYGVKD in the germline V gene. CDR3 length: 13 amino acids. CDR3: CAAVTGAGYGYTF. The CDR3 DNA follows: TGTGCCGCCGTGACAGGGGCCGGCTATGGCTACACCTTC.

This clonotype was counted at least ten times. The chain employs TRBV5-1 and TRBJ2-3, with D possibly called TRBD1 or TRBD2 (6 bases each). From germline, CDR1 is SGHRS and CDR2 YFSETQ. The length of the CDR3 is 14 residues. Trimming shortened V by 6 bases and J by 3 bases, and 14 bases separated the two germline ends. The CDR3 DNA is TGCGCCAGCATGATGGGGGGCAGGACAGATACGCAGTATTTT. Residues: CASMMGGRTDTQYF.

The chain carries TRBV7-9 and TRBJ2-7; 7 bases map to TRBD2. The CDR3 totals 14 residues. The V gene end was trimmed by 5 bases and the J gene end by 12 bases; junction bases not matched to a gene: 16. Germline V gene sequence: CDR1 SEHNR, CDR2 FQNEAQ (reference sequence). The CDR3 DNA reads TGTGCCAGCAGCCCGACTAGCTCCAAAGAGACCCGGTACTTC. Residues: CASSPTSSKETRYF. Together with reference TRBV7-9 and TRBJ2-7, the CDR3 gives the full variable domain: DTGVSQNPRHKITKRGQNVTFRCDPISEHNRLYWYRQTLGQGPEFLTYFQNEAQLEKSRLLSDRFSAERPKGSFSTLEIQRTEQGDSAMYLCASSPTSSKETRYFGPGTRLTVT.

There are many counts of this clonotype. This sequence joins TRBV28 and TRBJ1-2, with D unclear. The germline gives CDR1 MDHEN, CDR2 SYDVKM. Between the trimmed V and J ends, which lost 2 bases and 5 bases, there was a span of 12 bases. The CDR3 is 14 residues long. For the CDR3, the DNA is TGTGCCAGCAGTTTAGGACTCGAGTCGTATGGCTACACCTTC. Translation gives CASSLGLESYGYTF.

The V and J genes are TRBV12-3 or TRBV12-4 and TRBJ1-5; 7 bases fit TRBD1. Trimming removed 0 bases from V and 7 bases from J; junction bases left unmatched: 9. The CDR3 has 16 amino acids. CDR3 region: CASSLAGSGGLQPQHF. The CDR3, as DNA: TGTGCCAGCAGTTTAGCGGGGTCAGGGGGATTGCAGCCCCAGCATTTT.

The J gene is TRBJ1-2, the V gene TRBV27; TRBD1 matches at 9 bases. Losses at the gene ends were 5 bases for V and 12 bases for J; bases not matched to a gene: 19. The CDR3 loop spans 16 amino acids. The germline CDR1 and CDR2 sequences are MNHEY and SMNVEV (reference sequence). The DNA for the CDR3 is TGTGCCAGCAGTCCTTCAGGACAACAGGGGGCCCGGGGCCACACCTTC. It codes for CASSPSGQQGARGHTF.

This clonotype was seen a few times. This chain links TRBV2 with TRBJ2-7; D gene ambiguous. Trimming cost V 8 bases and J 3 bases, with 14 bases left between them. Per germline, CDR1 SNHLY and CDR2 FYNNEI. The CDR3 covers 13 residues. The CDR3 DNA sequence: TGTGCCAGCGTACGGACGGTGAACTACGAGCAGTACTTC. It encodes CASVRTVNYEQYF.

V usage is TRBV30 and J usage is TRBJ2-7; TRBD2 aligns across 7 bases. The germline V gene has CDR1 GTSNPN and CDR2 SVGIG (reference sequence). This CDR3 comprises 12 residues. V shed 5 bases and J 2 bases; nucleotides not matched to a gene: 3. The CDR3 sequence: CAWGSGAYEQYF. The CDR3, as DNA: TGTGCCTGGGGCAGCGGGGCCTACGAGCAGTACTTC.

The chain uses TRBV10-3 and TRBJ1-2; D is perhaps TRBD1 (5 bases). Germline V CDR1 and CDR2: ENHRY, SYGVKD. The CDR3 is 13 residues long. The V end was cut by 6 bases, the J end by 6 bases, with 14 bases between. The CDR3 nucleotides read TGTGCCATCAGGGGGGAGCTCAGGAATGGCTACACCTTC. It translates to CAIRGELRNGYTF.

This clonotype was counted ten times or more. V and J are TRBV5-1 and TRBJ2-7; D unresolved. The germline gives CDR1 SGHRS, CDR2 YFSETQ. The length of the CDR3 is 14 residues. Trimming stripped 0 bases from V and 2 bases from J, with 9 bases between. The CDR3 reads CASSLEADPYEQYF. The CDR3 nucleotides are TGCGCCAGCAGCTTGGAGGCCGATCCCTACGAGCAGTACTTC.

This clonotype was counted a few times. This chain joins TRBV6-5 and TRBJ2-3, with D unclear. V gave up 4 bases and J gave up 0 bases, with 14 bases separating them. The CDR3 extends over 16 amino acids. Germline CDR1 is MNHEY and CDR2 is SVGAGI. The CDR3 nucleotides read TGTGCCAGCAGTTCCTATGGCGCTAGGAGCACAGATACGCAGTATTTT. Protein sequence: CASSSYGARSTDTQYF.

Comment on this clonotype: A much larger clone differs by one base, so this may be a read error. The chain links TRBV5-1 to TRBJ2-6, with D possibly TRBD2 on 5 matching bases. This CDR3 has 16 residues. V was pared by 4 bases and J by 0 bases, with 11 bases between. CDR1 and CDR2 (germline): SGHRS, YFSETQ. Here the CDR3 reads CASSGPAGSGANVLTF. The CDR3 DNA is TGCGCCAGCAGCGGTCCTGCGGGCTCTGGGGCCAACGTCCTGACTTTC.

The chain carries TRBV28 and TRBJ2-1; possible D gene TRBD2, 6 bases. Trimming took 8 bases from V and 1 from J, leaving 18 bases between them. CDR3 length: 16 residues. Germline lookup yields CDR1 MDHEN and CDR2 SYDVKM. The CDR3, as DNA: TGTGCCAGCGGTACTACGGGGGACGGGTCCTACAATGAGCAGTTCTTC. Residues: CASGTTGDGSYNEQFF.

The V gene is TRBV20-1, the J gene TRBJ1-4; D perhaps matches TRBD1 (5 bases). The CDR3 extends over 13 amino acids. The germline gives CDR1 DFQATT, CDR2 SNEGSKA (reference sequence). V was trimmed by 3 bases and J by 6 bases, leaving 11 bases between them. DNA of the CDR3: TGCAGTGCTAGGGACGCCAGGGATGAAAAACTGTTTTTT. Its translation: CSARDARDEKLFF.

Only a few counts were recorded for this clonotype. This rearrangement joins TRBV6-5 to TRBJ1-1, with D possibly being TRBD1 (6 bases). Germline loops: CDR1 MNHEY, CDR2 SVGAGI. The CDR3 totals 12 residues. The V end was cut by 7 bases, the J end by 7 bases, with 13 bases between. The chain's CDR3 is CASNAPGDEAFF. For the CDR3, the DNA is TGTGCCAGCAACGCCCCAGGGGATGAAGCTTTCTTT.

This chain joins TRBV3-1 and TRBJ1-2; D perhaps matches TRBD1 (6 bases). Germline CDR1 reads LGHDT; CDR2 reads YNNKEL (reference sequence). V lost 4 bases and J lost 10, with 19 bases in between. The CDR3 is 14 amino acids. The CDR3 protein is CASSPGQIREDYTF. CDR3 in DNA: TGTGCCAGCAGCCCAGGACAGATTCGAGAAGACTACACCTTC.

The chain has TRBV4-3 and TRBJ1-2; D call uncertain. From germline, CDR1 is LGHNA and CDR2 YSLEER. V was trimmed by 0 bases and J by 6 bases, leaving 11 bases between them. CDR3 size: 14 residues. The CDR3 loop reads CASSQDSGQDGYTF. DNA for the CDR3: TGCGCCAGCAGCCAAGATTCCGGTCAGGATGGCTACACCTTC.

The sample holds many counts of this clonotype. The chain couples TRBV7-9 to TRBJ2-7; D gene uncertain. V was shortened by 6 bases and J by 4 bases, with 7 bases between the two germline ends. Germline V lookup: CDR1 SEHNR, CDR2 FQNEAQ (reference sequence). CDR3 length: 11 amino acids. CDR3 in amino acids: CASSTQYEQYF. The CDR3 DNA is TGTGCCAGCAGTACACAGTACGAGCAGTACTTC.